This T cell receptor beta chain is from a study of blood T cell repertoires in COVID-19. Across the whole study: T cells, B-cell-depleted T cells, or PBMCs provided the cDNA or gDNA that served as material.

In the source study's methods: Nucleated cell number was recorded as an estimate derived from reference gene primer amplification. Profiled with immunoSEQ multiplex PCR; TCRdb holds only in-frame clones, not every one. V, J and clone size are those of that table, while D and trimming were read from the DNA. The sample holds about 160,000 clones; roughly 85% are singletons and the top ten take around a sixth. This study enrolled people aged 18 to 89 from about 24 US geographic areas. Cohort assignment relied on participant-reported clinical history. With 0 bases removed from V and 12 bases from J, the gap between germline ends came to 12 bases. This CDR3 has 12 residues. Germline CDR1 and CDR2: SGHAT and FQNNGV.

Sequences were obtained from PBMCs or T cells enriched from blood (not recorded which). This chain connects TRBV11-2 to TRBJ2-7, with a tentative D call TRBD1 (6 bases). The clonotype comes from a man between 60 and 75 years old who had recovered from COVID-19. CDR3 nucleotides: TGTGCCAGCAGCTTAGATTGGCAGGGGAGGTACTTC. Amino acid sequence: CASSLDWQGRYF.